The clone carrying this T cell receptor beta chain was counted a few times. Its antigen is unidentified. These data belong to a study of response to subunit inactivated influenza vaccine. TCRdb ran MiXCR on the RT-PCR reads and lists one entry per CDR3 protein. The sample has around 540,000 distinct CDR3 sequences, approximately 12% seen once. Study results and caveats: Authors suggested few new T cells are recruited by each seasonal influenza vaccination.

The V gene's germline CDR1 is ENHRY and CDR2 SYGVKD. The CDR3 is 15 amino acids. Trimming took 2 bases from V and 0 from J; bases not matched to a gene: 1. This clonotype originated in a man aged 45-65 years who received an inactivated influenza vaccine. The V and J genes are TRBV10-3 and TRBJ2-7; 10 nucleotides agree with TRBD2. The source was PBMCs from blood, collected on the day of vaccination. The CDR3 region has the DNA TGTGCCATCAGTGAGGGACTAGCGGCCTCCTACGAGCAGTACTTC. It specifies CAISEGLAASYEQYF.